A selection of T cell receptor beta chains follows, all from one sample in a study of T-cell memory formation after mild COVID-19. Using its own MiXCR run on the 5' RACE reads, TCRdb lists one record per CDR3 protein. The sample gives 560,000 or so distinct CDR3 sequences, 17% of which show up once; roughly 8.2% is in the top ten. The sample comprised PBMCs or a T cell subset sorted from them (not recorded which). These receptors all stem from an adult woman who had mild COVID-19 (a few samples of this study predate the infection). Cell type and time point are not known. CDR3s include the opening cysteine and the closing phenylalanine or tryptophan. D genes are given only for firm matches. Only some rows state a clone size, as once, few, many or a class for expanded clones.

>TRBJ1-5|TRBD1|TRBV7-2|few
CASSLTGELNQPQHF
TGTGCCAGCAGCTTAACAGGGGAGCTAAATCAGCCCCAGCATTTT
>TRBJ2-7|.|TRBV25-1|.
CASRDRHSYEQYF
TGTGCCAGCAGGGACCGCCACTCCTACGAGCAGTACTTC
>TRBJ2-7|.|TRBV27|.
CASSYSGMTVPYEQYF
TGTGCCAGCAGTTATTCGGGTATGACTGTGCCATACGAGCAGTACTTC
>TRBJ2-7|TRBD1|TRBV9|few
CASSVGQGAWEQYF
TGTGCCAGCAGCGTAGGACAGGGGGCGTGGGAGCAGTACTTC
>TRBJ2-1|.|TRBV6-6|.
CASSPNSAKMDEQFF
TGTGCCAGCAGTCCCAACAGTGCCAAAATGGATGAGCAGTTCTTC
>TRBJ2-5|.|TRBV5-1|few
CASSLEVEEETQYF
TGCGCCAGCAGCTTGGAAGTGGAAGAAGAGACCCAGTACTTC
>TRBJ2-5|TRBD1|TRBV30|.
CAWRTRDRAFETQYF
TGTGCCTGGAGAACCCGGGACAGGGCATTTGAGACCCAGTACTTC
>TRBJ2-7|.|TRBV20-1|few
CSARDRRAQGKEQYF
TGCAGTGCTAGAGATCGAAGGGCCCAGGGAAAGGAGCAGTACTTC
>TRBJ2-7|.|TRBV12-3/TRBV12-4|few
CASSLTQGFYEQYF
TGTGCCAGCAGTCTTACACAGGGTTTCTACGAGCAGTACTTC
>TRBJ1-1|TRBD1|TRBV6-5|.
CASSPRGETEAFF
TGTGCCAGCAGTCCCAGGGGGGAAACTGAAGCTTTCTTT
>TRBJ2-1|.|TRBV24-1|.
CATSGPGLNEQFF
TGTGCCACCAGTGGACCGGGGCTCAATGAGCAGTTCTTC
>TRBJ2-7|.|TRBV24-1|few
CATSDSQTNSYEQYF
TGTGCCACCAGTGATTCCCAGACCAACTCCTACGAGCAGTACTTC
>TRBJ2-5|TRBD2|TRBV14|few
CASSQGAGTETQYF
TGTGCCAGCAGCCAAGGAGCGGGGACGGAGACCCAGTACTTC
>TRBJ2-3|TRBD2|TRBV9|many
CASSVGLAGVTDTQYF
TGTGCCAGCAGCGTAGGGCTAGCGGGAGTGACAGATACGCAGTATTTT
>TRBJ1-1|.|TRBV24-1|few
CAIGGGTNTEAFF
TGTGCCATTGGCGGGGGAACGAACACTGAAGCTTTCTTT
>TRBJ1-1|.|TRBV4-2|few
CASSPLSGPNTEAFF
TGTGCCAGCAGCCCCTTGTCGGGGCCAAACACTGAAGCTTTCTTT
>TRBJ2-3|TRBD2|TRBV12-3/TRBV12-4|few
CASSLEAGGHNTQYF
TGTGCCAGCAGTTTAGAGGCGGGGGGGCACAATACGCAGTATTTT
>TRBJ1-2|.|TRBV3-1|.
CASSPRDLYGYTF
TGTGCCAGCAGCCCCCGGGACCTCTATGGCTACACCTTC
>TRBJ1-1|.|TRBV12-3/TRBV12-4|few
CASSFHPRVKMNTEAFF
TGTGCCAGCAGTTTTCATCCGCGGGTCAAAATGAACACTGAAGCTTTCTTT
>TRBJ2-7|.|TRBV4-1|few
CASSASDFYEQYF
TGCGCCAGCAGCGCCTCGGACTTTTACGAGCAGTACTTC
>TRBJ1-1|.|TRBV12-3/TRBV12-4|few
CASSTGANTEAFF
TGTGCCAGCAGTACCGGGGCGAACACTGAAGCTTTCTTT
>TRBJ2-7|TRBD1|TRBV5-5|once
CASSALSGQGILKAYEQYF
TGTGCCAGCAGCGCCCTTTCGGGACAGGGGATTTTAAAGGCCTACGAGCAGTACTTC
>TRBJ2-2|TRBD2|TRBV24-1|.
CATTATSGTLHTGELFF
TGTGCCACCACCGCGACTAGCGGGACCCTTCATACCGGGGAGCTGTTTTTT
>TRBJ1-1|.|TRBV20-1|few
CSASWGRQNTEAFF
TGCAGTGCTAGTTGGGGACGGCAGAACACTGAAGCTTTCTTT
>TRBJ2-7|TRBD1|TRBV24-1|.
CATSGSDRAYEQYF
TGTGCCACCAGTGGCTCGGACAGGGCCTACGAGCAGTACTTC
>TRBJ1-4|.|TRBV7-9|.
CASSRPREILRF
TGTGCCAGCAGCCGCCCGCGGGAGATTTTAAGATTT
>TRBJ2-3|.|TRBV2|few
CASTSDSTDTQYF
TGTGCCAGCACCTCCGACTCCACAGATACGCAGTATTTT
>TRBJ1-1|TRBD1|TRBV9|few
CASSAGQGVEAFF
TGTGCCAGCAGCGCAGGACAGGGCGTCGAAGCTTTCTTT
>TRBJ2-7|.|TRBV6-1|.
CASSEAGRYEQYF
TGTGCCAGCAGTGAGGCAGGGAGGTACGAGCAGTACTTC
>TRBJ1-4|.|TRBV18|.
CASSPLWTATNEKLFF
TGTGCCAGCTCACCATTGTGGACAGCAACTAATGAAAAACTGTTTTTT
>TRBJ2-2|.|TRBV7-2|few
CASSSRHLTDSPTGELFF
TGTGCCAGCAGCTCCCGGCACCTTACGGACAGCCCCACCGGGGAGCTGTTTTTT
>TRBJ2-7|.|TRBV4-2|few
CASSRTIGSSYEQYF
TGTGCCAGCAGCCGAACAATAGGGAGCTCCTACGAGCAGTACTTC
>TRBJ2-2|.|TRBV30|few
CAWSGSANTGELFF
TGTGCCTGGAGCGGCAGCGCGAACACCGGGGAGCTGTTTTTT
>TRBJ2-7|.|TRBV6-1|.
CASTGQTNYEQYF
TGTGCCAGCACTGGACAGACTAATTACGAGCAGTACTTC
>TRBJ2-5|.|TRBV20-1|many
CSARVGSGLQETQYF
TGCAGTGCTAGAGTTGGTAGCGGACTACAAGAGACCCAGTACTTC
>TRBJ2-1|.|TRBV12-3/TRBV12-4|.
CAGCAGSSYNEQFF
TGTGCCGGATGTGCTGGGAGCTCCTACAATGAGCAGTTCTTC
>TRBJ2-7|.|TRBV7-9|.
CASSSPAASYEQYF
TGTGCCAGCAGCTCCCCGGCGGCGTCCTACGAGCAGTACTTC
>TRBJ1-4|.|TRBV5-6|.
CASSPGGGKLFF
TGTGCCAGCAGCCCCGGGGGAGGAAAACTGTTTTTT
>TRBJ2-3|.|TRBV7-9|.
CASSGAADTQYF
TGTGCCAGCAGCGGGGCGGCAGATACGCAGTATTTT
>TRBJ1-2|TRBD1|TRBV19|few
CASSRNPGQATPRYYGYTF
TGTGCCAGTAGTCGAAACCCGGGACAGGCCACCCCCCGATACTATGGCTACACCTTC
>TRBJ2-1|TRBD1|TRBV5-1|many
CASSSGTGSYNEQFF
TGCGCCAGCAGCTCCGGGACAGGTTCCTACAATGAGCAGTTCTTC
>TRBJ1-6|.|TRBV7-2|.
CASSLARYNSPLHF
TGTGCCAGCAGCTTAGCGCGATATAATTCACCCCTCCACTTT
>TRBJ1-2|.|TRBV20-1|few
CSAPRREGYTF
TGCAGTGCCCCGCGGAGGGAGGGCTACACCTTC
>TRBJ2-3|.|TRBV20-1|.
CSATGTHTDTQYF
TGCAGTGCTACAGGGACCCACACAGATACGCAGTATTTT
>TRBJ1-2|.|TRBV15|few
CATSRYAGFYRYTF
TGTGCCACCAGCAGATACGCAGGGTTTTATCGCTACACCTTC
>TRBJ2-7|TRBD1|TRBV6-5|few
CASSTGGQGVYEQYF
TGTGCCAGCAGTACGGGAGGACAGGGGGTCTACGAGCAGTACTTC
>TRBJ2-7|TRBD1|TRBV18|.
CASSPYQSDGTGAQQYF
TGTGCCAGCTCACCATATCAATCCGACGGGACAGGTGCGCAGCAGTACTTC
>TRBJ1-1|.|TRBV7-9|.
CASKSPRQNTEAFF
TGTGCCAGCAAAAGCCCTAGGCAGAACACTGAAGCTTTCTTT